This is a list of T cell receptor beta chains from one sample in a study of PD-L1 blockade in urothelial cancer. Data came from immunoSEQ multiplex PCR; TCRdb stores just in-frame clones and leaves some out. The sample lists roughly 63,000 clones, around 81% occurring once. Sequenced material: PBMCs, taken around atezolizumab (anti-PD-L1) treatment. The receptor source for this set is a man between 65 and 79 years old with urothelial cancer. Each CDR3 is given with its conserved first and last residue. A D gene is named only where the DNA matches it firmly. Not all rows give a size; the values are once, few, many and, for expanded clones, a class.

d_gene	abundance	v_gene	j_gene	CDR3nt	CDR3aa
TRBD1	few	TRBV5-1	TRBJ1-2	TGCGCCAGCAGCTTGGAGGCAGGGGGAGTGACGAACTATGGCTACACCTTC	CASSLEAGGVTNYGYTF
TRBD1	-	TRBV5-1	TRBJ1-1	TGCGCCAGCAGCACGGGGACAGGGAGGACTGAAGCTTTCTTT	CASSTGTGRTEAFF
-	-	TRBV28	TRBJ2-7	TGTGCCAGCAGTTCCTCCCCCGGGACAATCTACGAGCAGTACTTC	CASSSSPGTIYEQYF
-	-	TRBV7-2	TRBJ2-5	TGTGCCAGCAGCTTAGAGGCGTCACAGGGTCAAACCCAGTACTTC	CASSLEASQGQTQYF
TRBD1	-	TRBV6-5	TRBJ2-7	TGTGCCAGCAGTAAAACCGGGACAGCCTCCTACGAGCAGTACTTC	CASSKTGTASYEQYF
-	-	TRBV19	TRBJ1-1	TGTGCCAGTACCCGCGGGAGGACACCGAACACTGAAGCTTTCTTT	CASTRGRTPNTEAFF
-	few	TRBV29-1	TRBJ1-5	TGCAGCGTTGTGACAGCTAGCAATCAGCCCCAGCATTTT	CSVVTASNQPQHF
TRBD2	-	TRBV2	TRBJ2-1	TGTGCCAGCAGTGAAAACGGGAGGCCCTCCTACAATGAGCAGTTCTTC	CASSENGRPSYNEQFF
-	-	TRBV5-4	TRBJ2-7	TGTGCCAGCAGCTTGGGAGCGCCAGGGTCCTACGAGCAGTACTTC	CASSLGAPGSYEQYF
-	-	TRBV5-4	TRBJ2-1	TGTGCCAGTTGGAGGCAAGACTCCTACAATGAGCAGTTCTTC	CASWRQDSYNEQFF
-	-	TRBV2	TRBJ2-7	TGTGCCAGCAGTGAAGGAGTCGAGCAGTACTTC	CASSEGVEQYF
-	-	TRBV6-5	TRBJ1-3	TGTGCCAGCAGTTTGACCCAGGGGTCTGGAAACACCATATATTTT	CASSLTQGSGNTIYF
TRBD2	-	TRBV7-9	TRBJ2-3	TGTGCCAGCAGCCCTGGACTAGCGGGAGGGCCTGGGGATACGCAGTATTTT	CASSPGLAGGPGDTQYF
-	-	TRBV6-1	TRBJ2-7	TGTGCCAGCAGTGTAGATTGGACAACCTACGAGCAGTACTTC	CASSVDWTTYEQYF
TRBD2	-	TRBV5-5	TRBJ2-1	TGTGCCAGCAGCTTAGGACTAGCGGGACTTTACAATGAGCAGTTCTTC	CASSLGLAGLYNEQFF
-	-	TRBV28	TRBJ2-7	TGTGCCAGCACTTGGGGGGGCAACTACGAGCAGTACTTC	CASTWGGNYEQYF
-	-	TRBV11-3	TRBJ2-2	TGTGCCAGCAGCCAGGGTGGGGAGCTGTTTTTT	CASSQGGELFF
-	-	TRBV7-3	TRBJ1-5	TGTGCCAGCACTAGGATGAGACAGACTAATCAGCCCCAGCATTTT	CASTRMRQTNQPQHF
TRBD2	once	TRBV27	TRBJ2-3	TGTGCCAGCAGAGCTAGCGGCACTACGCAGTATTTT	CASRASGTTQYF
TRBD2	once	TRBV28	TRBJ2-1	TGTGCCAGCCTCGGGACTAGTTATAATGAGCAGTTCTTC	CASLGTSYNEQFF
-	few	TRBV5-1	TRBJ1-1	TGCGCCAGCAGCTTGGGGGGAGCGAACACTGAAGCTTTCTTT	CASSLGGANTEAFF
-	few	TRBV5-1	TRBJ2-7	TGCGCCAGCAGCAGCGCAGGGTTCGAGCAGTACTTC	CASSSAGFEQYF
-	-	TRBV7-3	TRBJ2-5	TGTGCCAGCAGCTCCGAAGGGCAGGGTGGGGAGACCCAGTACTTC	CASSSEGQGGETQYF
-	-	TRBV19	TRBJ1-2	TGTGCCAGTAGATCGGGACACGAGAGGAGAATATCCTATGGCTACACCTTC	CASRSGHERRISYGYTF
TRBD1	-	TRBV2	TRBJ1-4	TGTGCCAGCAGTAAGGACAGGGTGGGTGAAAAACTGTTTTTT	CASSKDRVGEKLFF
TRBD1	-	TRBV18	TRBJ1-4	TGTGCCAGCTCACCCCCCGACAGGGCTGGTGAAAAACTGTTTTTT	CASSPPDRAGEKLFF
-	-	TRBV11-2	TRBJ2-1	TGTGCCAGCACCCCGGCGAGGCGCGAGCAGTTCTTC	CASTPARREQFF
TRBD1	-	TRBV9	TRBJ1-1	TGTGCCAGCAGTCTAAACAGGGGAACTGAAGCTTTCTTT	CASSLNRGTEAFF
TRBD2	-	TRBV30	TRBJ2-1	TGTGCCTGGAGCCTGGGACTACCTTACAATGAGCAGTTCTTC	CAWSLGLPYNEQFF
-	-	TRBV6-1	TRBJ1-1	TGTGCCAGCAGTGAAACCCTGGCAGTGAACACTGAAGCTTTCTTT	CASSETLAVNTEAFF
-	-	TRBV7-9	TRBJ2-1	TGTGCCAGCAGCTTAGCCACAGGGCTCTCCTACAATGAGCAGTTCTTC	CASSLATGLSYNEQFF